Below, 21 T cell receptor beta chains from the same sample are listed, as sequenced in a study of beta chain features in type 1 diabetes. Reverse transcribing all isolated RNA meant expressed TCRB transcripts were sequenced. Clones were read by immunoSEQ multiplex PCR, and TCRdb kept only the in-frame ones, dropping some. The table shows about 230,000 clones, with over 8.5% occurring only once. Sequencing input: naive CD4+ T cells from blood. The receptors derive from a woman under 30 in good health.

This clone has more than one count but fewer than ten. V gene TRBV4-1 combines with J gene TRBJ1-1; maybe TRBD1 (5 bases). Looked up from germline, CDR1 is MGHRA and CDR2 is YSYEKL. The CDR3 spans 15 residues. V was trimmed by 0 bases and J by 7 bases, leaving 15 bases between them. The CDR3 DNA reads TGCGCCAGCAGCCAAGATCGAACAGGAATTGGTGAAGCTTTCTTT. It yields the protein CASSQDRTGIGEAFF.

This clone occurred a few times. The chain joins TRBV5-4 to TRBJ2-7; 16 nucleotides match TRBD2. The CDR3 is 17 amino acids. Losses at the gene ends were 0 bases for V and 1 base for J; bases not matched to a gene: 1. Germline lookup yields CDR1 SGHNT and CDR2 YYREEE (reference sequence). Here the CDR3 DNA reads TGTGCCAGCAGCTTGGGGGGACTAGCGGGGGGGTCCTACGAGCAGTACTTC. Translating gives CASSLGGLAGGSYEQYF.

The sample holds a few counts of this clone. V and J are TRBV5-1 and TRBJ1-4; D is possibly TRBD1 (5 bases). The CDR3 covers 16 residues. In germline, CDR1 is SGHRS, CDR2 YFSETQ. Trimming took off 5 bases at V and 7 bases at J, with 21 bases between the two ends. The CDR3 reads CASRHDIGRVSEKLFF. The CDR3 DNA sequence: TGCGCCAGCAGGCATGACATCGGCAGGGTTTCTGAAAAACTGTTTTTT.

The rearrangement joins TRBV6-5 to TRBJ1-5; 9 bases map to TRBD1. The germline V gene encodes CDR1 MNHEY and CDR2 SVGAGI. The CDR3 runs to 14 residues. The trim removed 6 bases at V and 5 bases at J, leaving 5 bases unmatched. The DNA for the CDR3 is TGTGCCAGCAGACCTGGGACAGGGCATCAGCCCCAGCATTTT. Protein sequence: CASRPGTGHQPQHF.

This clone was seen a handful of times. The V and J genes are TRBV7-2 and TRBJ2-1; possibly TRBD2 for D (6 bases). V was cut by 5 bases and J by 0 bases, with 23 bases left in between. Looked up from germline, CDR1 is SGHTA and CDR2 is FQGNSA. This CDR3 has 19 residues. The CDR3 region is CASSPRSGRGRRSYNEQFF. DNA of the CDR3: TGTGCCAGCAGCCCCCGTTCGGGGCGGGGCCGTCGCTCCTACAATGAGCAGTTCTTC.

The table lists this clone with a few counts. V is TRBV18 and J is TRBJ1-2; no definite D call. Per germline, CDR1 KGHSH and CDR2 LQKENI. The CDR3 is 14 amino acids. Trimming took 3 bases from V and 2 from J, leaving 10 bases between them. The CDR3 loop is CASSPGRENYGYTF. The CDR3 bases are TGTGCCAGCTCACCTGGGCGAGAAAACTATGGCTACACCTTC.

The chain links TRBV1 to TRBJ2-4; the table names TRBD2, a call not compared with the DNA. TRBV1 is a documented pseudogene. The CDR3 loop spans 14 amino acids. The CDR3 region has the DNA TGCACCAGCACCCTTGTCCTAGCCAAAAACATTCAGTACTTC. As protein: CTSTLVLAKNIQYF.

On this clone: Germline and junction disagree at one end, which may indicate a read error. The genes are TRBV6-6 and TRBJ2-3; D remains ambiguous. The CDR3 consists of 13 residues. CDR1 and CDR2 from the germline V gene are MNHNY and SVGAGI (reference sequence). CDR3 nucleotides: TGTGCAAGCAACGTTTTAGCCCGGGATACGCAGTATTTT. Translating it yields CASNVLARDTQYF.

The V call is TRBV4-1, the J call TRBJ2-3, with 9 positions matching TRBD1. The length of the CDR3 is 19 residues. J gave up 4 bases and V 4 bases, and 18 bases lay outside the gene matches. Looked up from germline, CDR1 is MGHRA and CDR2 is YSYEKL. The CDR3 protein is CASSPRPYRGPRVSDTQYF. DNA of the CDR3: TGCGCCAGCAGCCCAAGGCCTTACAGGGGGCCGAGGGTCTCAGATACGCAGTATTTT.

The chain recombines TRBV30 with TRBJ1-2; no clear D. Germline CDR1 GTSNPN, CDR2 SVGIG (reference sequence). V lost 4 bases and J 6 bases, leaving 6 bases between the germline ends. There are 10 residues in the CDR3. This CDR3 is CAWNGNGYTF. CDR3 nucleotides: TGTGCCTGGAACGGGAATGGCTACACCTTC.

CDR3 nucleotides: TGTGCCAGCAGCGACCGAGCGGGAATGGCGGGCACCGGGGAGCTGTTTTTT. Its protein product is CASSDRAGMAGTGELFF. J is TRBJ2-2 and V is TRBV7-3, with 7 bases fitting TRBD2. Trimming removed 5 bases from V and 4 bases from J; junction bases left unmatched: 13. There are 17 residues in the CDR3. CDR1 SGHTA and CDR2 FQGTGA come from the germline V gene.

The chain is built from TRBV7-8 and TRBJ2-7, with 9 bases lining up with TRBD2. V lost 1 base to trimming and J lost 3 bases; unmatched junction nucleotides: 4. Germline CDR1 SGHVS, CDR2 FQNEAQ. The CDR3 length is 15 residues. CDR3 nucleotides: TGTGCCAGCAGCTTAGGGCTAGCGGGAAACTACGAGCAGTACTTC. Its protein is CASSLGLAGNYEQYF.

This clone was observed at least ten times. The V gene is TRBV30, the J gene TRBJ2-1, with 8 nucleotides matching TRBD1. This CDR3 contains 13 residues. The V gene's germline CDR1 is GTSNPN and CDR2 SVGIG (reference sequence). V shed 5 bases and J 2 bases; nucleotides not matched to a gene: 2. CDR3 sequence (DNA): TGTGCCTGGGGACAGGGTGCCTACAATGAGCAGTTCTTC. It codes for CAWGQGAYNEQFF.

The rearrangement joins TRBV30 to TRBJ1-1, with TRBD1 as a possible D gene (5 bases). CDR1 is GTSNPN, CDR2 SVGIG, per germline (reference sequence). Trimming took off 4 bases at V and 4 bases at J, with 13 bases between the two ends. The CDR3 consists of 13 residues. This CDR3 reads CAWTKGQGTEAFF. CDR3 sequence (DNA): TGTGCCTGGACCAAAGGCCAGGGCACTGAAGCTTTCTTT.

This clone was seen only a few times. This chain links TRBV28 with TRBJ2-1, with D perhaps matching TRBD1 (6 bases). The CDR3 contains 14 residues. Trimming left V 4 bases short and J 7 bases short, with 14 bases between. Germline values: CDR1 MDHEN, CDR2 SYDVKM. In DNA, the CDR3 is TGTGCCAGCAGTTGGGACAACGTGCAGAATGAGCAGTTCTTC. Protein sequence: CASSWDNVQNEQFF.

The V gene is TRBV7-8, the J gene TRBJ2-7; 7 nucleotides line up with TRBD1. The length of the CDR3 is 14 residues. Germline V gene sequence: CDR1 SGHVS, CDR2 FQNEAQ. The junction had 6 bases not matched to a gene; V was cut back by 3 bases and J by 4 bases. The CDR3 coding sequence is TGTGCCAGCAGCTTGTCGACAGGGATTTACGAGCAGTACTTC. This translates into CASSLSTGIYEQYF.

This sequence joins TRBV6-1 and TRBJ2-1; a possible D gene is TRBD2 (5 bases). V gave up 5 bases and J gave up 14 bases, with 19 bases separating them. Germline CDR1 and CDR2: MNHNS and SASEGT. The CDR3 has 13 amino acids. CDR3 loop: CASSYPLGEYEFF. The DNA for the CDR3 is TGTGCCAGCAGTTATCCCCTCGGGGAGTACGAGTTCTTC.

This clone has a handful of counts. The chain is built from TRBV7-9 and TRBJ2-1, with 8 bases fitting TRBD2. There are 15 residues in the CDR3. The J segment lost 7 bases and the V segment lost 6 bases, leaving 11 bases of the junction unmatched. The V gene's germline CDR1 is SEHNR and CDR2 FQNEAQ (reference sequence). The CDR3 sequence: CASSNGGGIRNEQFF. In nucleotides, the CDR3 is TGTGCCAGCAGTAACGGGGGGGGGATTAGGAATGAGCAGTTCTTC. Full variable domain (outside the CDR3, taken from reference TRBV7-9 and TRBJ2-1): DTGVSQNPRHKITKRGQNVTFRCDPISEHNRLYWYRQTLGQGPEFLTYFQNEAQLEKSRLLSDRFSAERPKGSFSTLEIQRTEQGDSAMYLCASSNGGGIRNEQFFGPGTRLTVL.

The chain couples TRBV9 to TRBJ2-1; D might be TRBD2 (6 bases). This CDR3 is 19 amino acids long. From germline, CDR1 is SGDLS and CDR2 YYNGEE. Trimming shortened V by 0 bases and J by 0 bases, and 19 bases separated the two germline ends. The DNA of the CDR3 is TGTGCCAGCAGCGTAGGTACTAGCTTCTGGGGTAGCTCCTACAATGAGCAGTTCTTC. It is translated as CASSVGTSFWGSSYNEQFF.

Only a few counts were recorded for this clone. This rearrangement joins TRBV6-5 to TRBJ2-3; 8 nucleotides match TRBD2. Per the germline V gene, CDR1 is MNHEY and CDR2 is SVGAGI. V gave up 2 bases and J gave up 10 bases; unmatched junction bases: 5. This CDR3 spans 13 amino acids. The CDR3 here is CASSYRGGGAQYF. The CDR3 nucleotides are TGTGCCAGCAGTTACCGGGGGGGTGGAGCGCAGTATTTT.

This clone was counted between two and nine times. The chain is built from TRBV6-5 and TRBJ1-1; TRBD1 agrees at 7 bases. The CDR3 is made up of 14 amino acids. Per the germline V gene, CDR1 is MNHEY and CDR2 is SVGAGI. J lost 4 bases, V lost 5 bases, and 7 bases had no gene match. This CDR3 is CASSRDSQGTEAFF. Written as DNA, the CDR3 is TGTGCCAGCAGTAGGGACAGCCAAGGCACTGAAGCTTTCTTT.